This T cell receptor beta chain was profiled in a study of blood T cell repertoires in COVID-19 (dated by TCRdb to 2018 to 2020). With respect to the entire study: Samples covering the acute and convalescent phases of COVID-19 were provided by collaborators in the United States, Italy and Spain. The samples were drawn from the first 160 participants of the ongoing ImmuneRACE study and from 950 to 1,500 subjects provided by 6 global collaborators. The repertoires were released in a freely available public database meant as a resource for research on the immune response to SARS-CoV-2. A de-identified subject ID, COVID-19 status, age in years and sex were almost always included in the sample metadata. HLA class I and class II types, where available, came from metadata supplied by the sample provider rather than from assay-based typing. Deeply sampled blood TCRbeta repertoires from subjects exposed to, actively infected with, or recovered from COVID-19 were included in the dataset. The material from the prospective study consisted of cDNA or gDNA derived from T cells, B-cell-depleted T cells, or PBMCs. The research as a whole found: Clinical and demographic metadata were provided uncurated, with the amount varying by source and participant.

Comment on this clone: What this receptor recognizes is not known. Base-call qualities are not available, and no considerably larger clone is one nucleotide away.

CDR1 and CDR2 were assigned from the germline V gene (reference sequence) as SGHNT and YYREEE. At the junction V is shortened by 3 bases and J by 0 bases; bases outside the gene matches: 3. The CDR3 covers 16 residues, taking in both the cysteine and the phenylalanine. Here the CDR3 DNA is all that survives: 48 bases in frame from base 1. The immunoSEQ Assay, a bias-controlled multiplex PCR, was used to amplify TCRbeta CDR3 regions from genomic DNA. Under the source paper's analysis protocol: Nucleated cell counts per sample were estimated from amplification of reference gene primers within the assay. To quantify the absolute abundance of each unique TCRbeta CDR3 rearrangement, sequence reads were collapsed and filtered. For each sample, productive Simpson clonality was calculated as the square root of Simpson's diversity index across productive rearrangements. TCRdb retrieved this table from immuneACCESS and kept in-frame rearrangements only. Not all clones are present; in checked studies, unresolved V genes account for under half, and no reason is known for the remainder. The DNA gave D and trimming, while V, J and clone size come from that table. Recorded for this sample are 200,000 or so clones; roughly 86% of them occurred a single time. Jointly, the top ten make up more than 2.5% of the sample.

Collaborating institutions collected whole blood in K2EDTA tubes following their own protocols. For TCRbeta analysis, collaborator samples were shipped as frozen whole blood, as isolated PBMCs, or as DNA extracted from either sample type. The sample comprised peripheral blood. The V gene is TRBV5-4 and the J gene is TRBJ1-6; 7 central bases correspond to TRBD1. The receptor was isolated from a man aged 60-69 years with acute or convalescent COVID-19. The DNA sequence reads TGTGCCAGCAGCTCCAGACAGGGCTCCTATAATTCACCCCTCCACTTT. Its amino acids are CASSSRQGSYNSPLHF.